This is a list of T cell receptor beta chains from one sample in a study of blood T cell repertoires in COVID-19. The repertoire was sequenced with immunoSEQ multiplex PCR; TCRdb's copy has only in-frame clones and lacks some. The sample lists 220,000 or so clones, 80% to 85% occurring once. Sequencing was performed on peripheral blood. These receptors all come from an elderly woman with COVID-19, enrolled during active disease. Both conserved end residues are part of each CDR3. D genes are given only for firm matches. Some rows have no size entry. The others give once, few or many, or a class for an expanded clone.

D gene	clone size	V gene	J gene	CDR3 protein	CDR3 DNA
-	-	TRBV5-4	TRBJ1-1	CASMAGGRNTEAFF	TGTGCCAGCATGGCCGGAGGACGAAACACTGAAGCTTTCTTT
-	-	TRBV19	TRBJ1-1	CASSSGLMVNTEAFF	-
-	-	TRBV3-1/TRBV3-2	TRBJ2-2	CASSSPSTGELFF	TGTGCCAGCAGCTCTCCTAGCACCGGGGAGCTGTTTTTT
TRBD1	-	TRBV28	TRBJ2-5	CASSFGPGGKETQYF	TGTGCCAGCAGTTTTGGTCCAGGGGGAAAAGAGACCCAGTACTTC
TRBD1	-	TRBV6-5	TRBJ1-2	CASSSGTGGVDGYTF	TGTGCCAGCAGTTCCGGGACAGGGGGCGTGGATGGCTACACCTTC
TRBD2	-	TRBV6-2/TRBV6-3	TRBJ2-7	CASSYPGLAGGEQYF	TGTGCCAGCAGTTACCCCGGACTAGCGGGAGGTGAGCAGTACTTC
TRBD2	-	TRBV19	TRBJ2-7	CASSKARPGTSGTYEQYF	TGTGCCAGTAGTAAGGCACGTCCCGGGACTAGCGGGACCTACGAGCAGTACTTC
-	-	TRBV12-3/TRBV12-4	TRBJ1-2	CASLRVNYGYTF	TGTGCCAGCCTCCGGGTCAACTATGGCTACACCTTC
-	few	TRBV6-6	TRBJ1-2	CASSYSDIYGYTF	TGTGCCAGCAGTTACTCAGACATCTATGGCTACACCTTC
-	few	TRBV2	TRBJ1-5	CASMRRINQPQHF	TGTGCCAGCATGAGAAGAATCAATCAGCCCCAGCATTTT
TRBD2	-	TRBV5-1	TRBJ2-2	CASSSAEASGIGNGELFF	TGCGCCAGCAGCTCCGCGGAGGCTAGCGGGATTGGAAACGGGGAGCTGTTTTTT
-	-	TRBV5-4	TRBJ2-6	CASSFGAPGANVLTF	TGTGCCAGCAGCTTTGGGGCGCCTGGGGCCAACGTCCTGACTTTC
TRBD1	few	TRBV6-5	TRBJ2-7	CASRMGQTRSYEQYF	TGTGCCAGCAGAATGGGACAGACCCGCTCCTACGAGCAGTACTTC
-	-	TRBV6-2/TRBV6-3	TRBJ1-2	CASSYSANGYTF	TGTGCCAGCAGTTACTCGGCCAATGGCTACACCTTC
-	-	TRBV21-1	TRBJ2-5	CASSTVLVRHLETQYF	TGTGCCAGCAGCACAGTCCTTGTGCGGCATCTGGAGACCCAGTACTTC
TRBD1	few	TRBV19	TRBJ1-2	CASKGALNYGYTF	TGTGCCAGTAAGGGGGCTCTTAACTATGGCTACACCTTC
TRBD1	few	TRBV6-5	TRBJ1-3	CASRTGFSGNTIYF	TGTGCCAGCAGGACAGGGTTCTCTGGAAACACCATATATTTT
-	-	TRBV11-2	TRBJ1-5	CASSLDQGTPQHF	TGTGCCAGCAGCTTAGATCAGGGGACGCCCCAGCATTTT
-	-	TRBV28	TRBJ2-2	CASGGAGALNTGELFF	TGTGCCAGCGGGGGGGCGGGAGCCCTAAACACCGGGGAGCTGTTTTTT
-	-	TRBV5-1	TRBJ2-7	CASSLPGNEQYF	TGCGCCAGCAGCCTCCCAGGGAACGAGCAGTACTTC
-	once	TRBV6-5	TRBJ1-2	CASRPRGNYGYTF	TGTGCCAGCAGACCCAGGGGAAACTATGGCTACACCTTC
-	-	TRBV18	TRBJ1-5	CASSPNRDGQPQHF	TGTGCCAGCTCACCAAACAGGGACGGTCAGCCCCAGCATTTT
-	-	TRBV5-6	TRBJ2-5	CASSLVPGERETQYF	TGTGCCAGCAGCTTGGTTCCGGGAGAACGTGAGACCCAGTACTTC
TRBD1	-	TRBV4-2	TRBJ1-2	CASSQDQGRGREYGYTF	TGTGCCAGCAGCCAAGATCAAGGCAGGGGGCGTGAGTATGGCTACACCTTC
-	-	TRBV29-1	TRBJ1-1	CSVSSSLEDTEAFF	TGCAGCGTAAGTTCTTCACTTGAGGACACTGAAGCTTTCTTT
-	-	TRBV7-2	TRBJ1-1	CASSLVGLTEAFF	TGTGCCAGCAGCTTGGTGGGGCTGACTGAAGCTTTCTTT
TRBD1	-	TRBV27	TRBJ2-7	CASSFKRPGQTYYEQYF	TGTGCCAGCAGTTTCAAAAGGCCGGGACAGACGTACTACGAGCAGTACTTC
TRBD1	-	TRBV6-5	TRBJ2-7	CASSPSGQGPYEQYF	TGTGCCAGCAGTCCCTCGGGACAGGGCCCCTACGAGCAGTACTTC
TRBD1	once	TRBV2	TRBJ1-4	CASSAGQGIGEKLFF	TGTGCCAGCAGTGCCGGACAGGGAATAGGTGAAAAACTGTTTTTT
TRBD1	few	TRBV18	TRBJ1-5	CASSPWGQANQPQHF	TGTGCCAGCTCACCATGGGGACAGGCCAATCAGCCCCAGCATTTT
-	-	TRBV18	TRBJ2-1	CASSRGGASNEQFF	TGTGCCAGCTCCCGGGGTGGCGCCTCAAATGAGCAGTTCTTC
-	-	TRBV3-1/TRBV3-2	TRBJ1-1	CASSSPGTLNTEAFF	TGTGCCAGCAGCTCCCCCGGGACTTTGAACACTGAAGCTTTCTTT
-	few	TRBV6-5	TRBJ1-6	CASSYSRDTGNSPLHF	TGTGCCAGCAGTTACTCCCGAGATACAGGGAATTCACCCCTCCACTTT
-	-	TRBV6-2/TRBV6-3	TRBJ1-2	CASSVSNYGYTF	TGTGCCAGCAGTGTGAGTAACTATGGCTACACCTTC
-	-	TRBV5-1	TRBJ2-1	CASSLAGEYNEQFF	TGCGCCAGCAGCTTGGCCGGGGAATACAATGAGCAGTTCTTC
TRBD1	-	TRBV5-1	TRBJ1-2	CASSLGGQENGYTF	TGCGCCAGCAGCTTGGGGGGACAGGAAAATGGCTACACCTTC
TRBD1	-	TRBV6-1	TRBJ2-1	CASSGLGQAPLSSYNEQFF	TGTGCCAGCAGTGGACTGGGACAGGCGCCCTTAAGCTCCTACAATGAGCAGTTCTTC
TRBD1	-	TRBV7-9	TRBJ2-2	CASSFSGGTGELFF	TGTGCCAGCAGCTTCTCAGGGGGCACCGGGGAGCTGTTTTTT
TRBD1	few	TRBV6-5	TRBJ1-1	CASSNGQAMNTEAFF	TGTGCCAGCAGTAACGGACAGGCCATGAACACTGAAGCTTTCTTT
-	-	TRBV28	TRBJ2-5	CASSSQLATRGETQYF	TGTGCCAGCAGTTCTCAACTAGCGACGAGGGGGGAGACCCAGTACTTC
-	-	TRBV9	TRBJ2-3	CASSGRATSSDTQYF	TGTGCCAGCAGCGGACGCGCGACTAGTTCAGATACGCAGTATTTT
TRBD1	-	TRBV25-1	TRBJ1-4	CVPRASRDRGRTNEKLFF	TGTGTCCCCAGGGCATCCCGGGACAGGGGGCGGACTAATGAAAAACTGTTTTTT
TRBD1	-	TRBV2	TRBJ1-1	CASSVSGGTEAFF	TGTGCCAGCAGTGTGTCAGGGGGCACTGAAGCTTTCTTT
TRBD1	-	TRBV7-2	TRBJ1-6	CASSPRQGGNSPLHF	TGTGCCAGCAGCCCGCGACAGGGTGGTAATTCACCCCTCCACTTT
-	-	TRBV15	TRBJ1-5	CATSRVSGGHSNQPQHF	TGTGCCACCAGCAGAGTATCTGGAGGTCATAGCAATCAGCCCCAGCATTTT
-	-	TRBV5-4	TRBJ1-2	CARGPGNYGYTF	TGTGCCAGAGGGCCGGGGAACTATGGCTACACCTTC
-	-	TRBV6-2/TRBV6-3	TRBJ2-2	CASSLQGQTGELFF	TGTGCCAGCAGTCTACAGGGTCAAACCGGGGAGCTGTTTTTT
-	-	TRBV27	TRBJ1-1	CASSFRRNTEAFF	TGTGCCAGCAGTTTCCGGAGGAACACTGAAGCTTTCTTT
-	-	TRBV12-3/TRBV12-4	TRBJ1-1	CASSPQVNTEAFF	TGTGCCAGCAGCCCACAGGTAAACACTGAAGCTTTCTTT
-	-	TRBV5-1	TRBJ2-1	CASTSGVEQFF	TGCGCCAGCACCTCCGGGGTTGAGCAGTTCTTC
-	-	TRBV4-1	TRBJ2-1	CASSEPGRGNEQFF	TGCGCCAGCAGCGAACCAGGACGGGGAAATGAGCAGTTCTTC
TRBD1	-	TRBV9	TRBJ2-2	CASRGQLTGELFF	TGTGCCAGCAGGGGACAGTTAACCGGGGAGCTGTTTTTT
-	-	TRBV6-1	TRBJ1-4	CASSGVGRGRDEKLFF	TGTGCCAGCAGTGGGGTGGGGAGGGGACGGGATGAAAAACTGTTTTTT
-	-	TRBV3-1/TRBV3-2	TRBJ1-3	CASSHGSSGNTIYF	TGTGCCAGCAGCCATGGCAGCTCTGGAAACACCATATATTTT